These 21 T cell receptor beta chains came from one sample sequenced in a study of T cell changes during pregnancy in multiple sclerosis. Measured with immunoSEQ multiplex PCR; TCRdb has only the in-frame clones, and not every one. Altogether tens of thousands of clones are present, roughly 93% being singletons, with the ten largest covering 2.5%. Sample: peripheral blood, taken in the second trimester of pregnancy. All receptors come from a female donor with multiple sclerosis, enrolled in a pregnancy study.

The chain joins TRBV5-1 to TRBJ1-4; 10 bases match TRBD1. The CDR3 contains 14 residues. V lost 6 bases and J lost 8; bases outside the gene matches: 7. The germline V gene has CDR1 SGHRS and CDR2 YFSETQ. This CDR3 reads CASNTGTGEEKLFF. The CDR3 bases are TGCGCCAGCAACACCGGGACAGGGGAGGAAAAACTGTTTTTT.

The genes are TRBV5-8 and TRBJ2-7; possible D gene TRBD1, 6 bases. V dropped 5 bases and J dropped 3 bases, with 9 bases sitting between them. The CDR3 is made up of 12 amino acids. CDR1 and CDR2 from the germline V gene are SGHTS and YDEGEE. CDR3 residues: CASRLDSYEQYF. For the CDR3, the DNA is TGTGCCAGCAGACTGGACAGCTACGAGCAGTACTTC.

This clone was detected only once. V is TRBV5-8 and J is TRBJ2-1; possibly TRBD2 for D (6 bases). V was trimmed by 0 bases and J by 2 bases, leaving 9 bases between them. Looked up from germline, CDR1 is SGHTS and CDR2 is YDEGEE. This CDR3 contains 15 residues. The CDR3, as DNA: TGTGCCAGCAGCTTGGGGAGGGGTGCCTACAATGAGCAGTTCTTC. Translating gives CASSLGRGAYNEQFF.

The V call is TRBV5-6, the J call TRBJ2-7, with a tentative D call TRBD1 (5 bases). V dropped 1 base and J dropped 3 bases, with 17 bases sitting between them. The germline CDR1 and CDR2 sequences are SGHDT and YYEEEE. This CDR3 region has 16 residues. The CDR3 bases are TGTGCCAGCAGCTTGTGGCAGGGATCCCTTTTCTACGAGCAGTACTTC. It yields the protein CASSLWQGSLFYEQYF.

This clone came up once. The rearrangement uses TRBV7-9 and TRBJ1-1; D not certain. CDR3 length equals 12 residues. Per germline, CDR1 SEHNR and CDR2 FQNEAQ (reference sequence). V lost 6 bases to trimming and J lost 3 bases, with 8 bases between them. CDR3 nucleotides: TGTGCCAGCAGTCCCGGGTACACTGAAGCTTTCTTT. Amino acids: CASSPGYTEAFF. The whole variable domain, remainder taken from reference TRBV7-9 and TRBJ1-1, is DTGVSQNPRHKITKRGQNVTFRCDPISEHNRLYWYRQTLGQGPEFLTYFQNEAQLEKSRLLSDRFSAERPKGSFSTLEIQRTEQGDSAMYLCASSPGYTEAFFGQGTRLTVV.

A single count supports this clone. The rearrangement uses TRBV19 and TRBJ2-7; 8 positions match TRBD1. V lost 7 bases to trimming and J lost 3 bases; unmatched junction nucleotides: 8. This CDR3 spans 14 amino acids. Looked up from germline, CDR1 is LNHDA and CDR2 is SQIVND (reference sequence). CDR3 DNA sequence: TGTGCCAGTACCGCGACAGGGGCGGGCTACGAGCAGTACTTC. Translation gives CASTATGAGYEQYF.

The V gene is TRBV5-1, the J gene TRBJ1-1; possibly TRBD1 for D (5 bases). The germline gives CDR1 SGHRS, CDR2 YFSETQ. The CDR3 contains 14 residues. The ends were cut back, 0 bases at V and 7 bases at J, with 13 bases in the middle. The CDR3 protein is CASSLAGLGYEAFF. In nucleotides, the CDR3 is TGCGCCAGCAGCTTGGCAGGGTTAGGGTATGAAGCTTTCTTT.

J is TRBJ2-2 and V is TRBV5-1; 9 bases map to TRBD1. The J segment lost 5 bases and the V segment lost 4 bases, leaving 3 bases of the junction unmatched. This CDR3 is 14 amino acids long. Per germline, CDR1 SGHRS and CDR2 YFSETQ. CDR3 protein: CASSPGQGTGELFF. The CDR3 DNA follows: TGCGCCAGCAGCCCGGGACAGGGTACCGGGGAGCTGTTTTTT.

This sequence joins TRBV13 and TRBJ1-1; 8 nucleotides align to TRBD1. CDR1 and CDR2 (germline): PRHDT, FYEKMQ (reference sequence). The CDR3 totals 16 residues. With 5 bases clipped from V and 5 bases from J, the junction kept 13 bases outside the gene matches. The CDR3 protein is CASSSERQGFRTEAFF. The CDR3 region has the DNA TGTGCCAGCAGCAGCGAACGACAGGGGTTTCGGACTGAAGCTTTCTTT.

This chain uses TRBV18 with TRBJ2-3; 10 positions match TRBD2. The CDR3 has 16 residues. Per the germline V gene, CDR1 is KGHSH and CDR2 is LQKENI. Unmatched junction bases numbered 6, after V lost 6 bases and J lost 0 bases. In DNA form, the CDR3 reads TGTGCCAGCTCCCACATAGCGGGGGGAAGCACAGATACGCAGTATTTT. It translates to CASSHIAGGSTDTQYF.

The chain combines TRBV6-5 with TRBJ2-7, with D maybe TRBD2 (6 bases). In germline, CDR1 is MNHEY, CDR2 SVGAGI. This CDR3 has 14 amino acids. V was pared by 3 bases and J by 5 bases, with 14 bases between. The CDR3 is CASSYWREGNEQYF. The CDR3 DNA is TGTGCCAGCAGTTATTGGCGGGAAGGGAACGAGCAGTACTTC.

This clone was found a few times. This chain uses TRBV4-1 with TRBJ1-6; tentative D call: TRBD1 (6 bases). This CDR3 spans 15 amino acids. Trimming left V 4 bases short and J 9 bases short, with 16 bases between. From germline, CDR1 is MGHRA and CDR2 YSYEKL. The CDR3 loop is CASSPGAGEGSPLHF. The CDR3 DNA follows: TGCGCCAGCAGCCCCGGGGCAGGGGAGGGTTCACCCCTCCACTTT.

V is TRBV29-1 and J is TRBJ2-5, with D possibly being TRBD1 (6 bases). V was cut by 6 bases and J by 1 base, with 12 bases left in between. Germline V CDR1 and CDR2: SQVTM, ANQGSEA. There are 13 residues in the CDR3. CDR3 nucleotide sequence: TGCAGCGTACTACAGGGAGTCCAAGAGACCCAGTACTTC. Translating gives CSVLQGVQETQYF.

The rearrangement joins TRBV4-2 to TRBJ1-1; no reliable D call. From germline, CDR1 is LGHNA and CDR2 YNFKEQ. The CDR3 spans 14 residues. V was shortened by 2 bases and J by 2 bases, with 9 bases between the two germline ends. The CDR3 protein is CASSQFARNTEAFF. The CDR3 bases are TGTGCCAGCAGCCAATTCGCGAGAAACACTGAAGCTTTCTTT.

V gene TRBV21-1 combines with J gene TRBJ2-2; the table's D gene call, TRBD2, was not cross checked with the DNA. TRBV21-1 is labeled a pseudogene. This CDR3 is 15 amino acids long. The chain's CDR3 is CASGPRGGVSGELFF. Written as DNA, the CDR3 is TGTGCCAGCGGGCCTAGGGGGGGCGTATCCGGGGAGCTGTTTTTT.

The rearrangement links TRBV2 to TRBJ2-1; maybe TRBD2 (5 bases). Germline CDR1 is SNHLY and CDR2 is FYNNEI. The CDR3 covers 13 residues. V was trimmed by 7 bases and J by 6 bases, leaving 13 bases between them. CDR3 bases: TGTGCCAGCATCCGGCCTAGCTCCAATGAGCAGTTCTTC. It codes for CASIRPSSNEQFF.

The chain uses TRBV28 and TRBJ1-2; possibly TRBD1 for D (6 bases). In germline, CDR1 is MDHEN, CDR2 SYDVKM. The CDR3 runs 15 residues. Deletions cut 6 bases from V and 5 bases from J, with 19 bases between. The CDR3 DNA follows: TGTGCCAGCAGGGGGGGGGATGGGGGCGAGTATGGCTACACCTTC. Protein sequence: CASRGGDGGEYGYTF.

The J gene is TRBJ1-2, the V gene TRBV5-1; TRBD1 matches at 7 bases. There are 12 residues in the CDR3. Germline CDR1 and CDR2: SGHRS and YFSETQ. Trimming removed 4 bases from V and 8 bases from J; junction bases left unmatched: 5. DNA for the CDR3: TGCGCCAGCAGCGAGGGGGCGAGCGGCTACACCTTC. Translation: CASSEGASGYTF.

The V and J genes are TRBV7-6 and TRBJ2-7; 16 bases fit TRBD2. V was clipped by 1 base and J by 0 bases; unmatched bases: 3. This CDR3 has 18 amino acids. CDR1 and CDR2 (germline): SGHVS, FNYEAQ. CDR3 DNA sequence: TGTGCCAGCAGCTTAGAGGGACTAGCGGGGGGGTACTCCTACGAGCAGTACTTC. This encodes CASSLEGLAGGYSYEQYF.

V gene TRBV6-6 combines with J gene TRBJ2-7, with a tentative D call TRBD2 (5 bases). In germline, CDR1 is MNHNY, CDR2 SVGAGI (reference sequence). CDR3 length equals 12 residues. V gave up 8 bases and J gave up 0 bases, with 8 bases separating them. In DNA form, the CDR3 reads TGTGCCAGCGGTGGGAGCTCCTACGAGCAGTACTTC. The encoded protein is CASGGSSYEQYF.

The chain links TRBV4-1 to TRBJ1-5; the D gene is possibly TRBD1 (5 bases). The ends were cut back, 3 bases at V and 6 bases at J, with 12 bases in the middle. This CDR3 spans 14 amino acids. Germline V lookup: CDR1 MGHRA, CDR2 YSYEKL. In nucleotides, the CDR3 is TGCGCCAGCAGCCACCCAGGGTTTGCTCAGCCCCAGCATTTT. It specifies CASSHPGFAQPQHF.